This T cell receptor (beta chain) was recovered during a study of T cells after yellow fever vaccination. The CDR3 is made up of 16 amino acids. Germline values: CDR1 SGHTA, CDR2 FQGNSA. V lost 5 bases and J lost 0, with 14 bases in between. The study's findings and limits: Post-booster reappearance was seen for most primary-vaccination clones (just over 95% CD4, around 89% CD8). The CD4 compartment and the CD8 compartment contained a small share of clonotypes in common.

A universal primer site and UMIs were added as TCR cDNA was made by 5'RACE template switching. TCRdb re-called the 5' RACE reads through MiXCR, storing one row per CDR3 protein. The sample shows around 340,000 distinct CDR3 sequences, 8.5% to 9% of them seen only once. This clonotype turned up a few times. Its antigen is as yet unknown. The receptor comes from a man aged 18 to 29 who received the YFV17D yellow fever vaccine. The material was PBMCs, obtained on the day of the first yellow fever vaccination. V is TRBV7-2 and J is TRBJ2-1; D uncertain. In DNA form, the CDR3 reads TGTGCCAGCAGCCCTTATAGGGTTAGCTCCTACAATGAGCAGTTCTTC. Translating gives CASSPYRVSSYNEQFF.